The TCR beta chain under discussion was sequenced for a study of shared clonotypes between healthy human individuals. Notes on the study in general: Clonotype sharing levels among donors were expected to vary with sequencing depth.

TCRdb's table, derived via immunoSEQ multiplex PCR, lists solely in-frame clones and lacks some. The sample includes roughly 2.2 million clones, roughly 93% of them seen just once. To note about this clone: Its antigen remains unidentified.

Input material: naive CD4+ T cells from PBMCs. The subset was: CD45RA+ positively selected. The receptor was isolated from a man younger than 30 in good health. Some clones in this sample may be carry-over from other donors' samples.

The CDR3 DNA reads TGTGCCAGCTCACCGCCGGGACAGAAAGCCGAAGCTTTCTTT. Translating it yields CASSPPGQKAEAFF. The chain joins TRBV18 to TRBJ1-1; 7 nucleotides align to TRBD1. CDR3 length: 14 amino acids. The germline V gene has CDR1 KGHSH and CDR2 LQKENI. Trimming cost V 3 bases and J 8 bases; bases outside gene matches: 9.